This T cell receptor beta chain was found in a study of CD8+CD57+ T cells in acquired aplastic anemia. General study findings and limits: With respect to CD8+ Simpson's diversity, patients and controls did not differ significantly. Comparison of patients with controls identified almost 30 shared CD8+ CDR3 sequences.

This CDR3 is 16 amino acids long. The germline CDR1 and CDR2 sequences are SEHNR and FQNEAQ (reference sequence). V was clipped by 4 bases and J by 0 bases; unmatched bases: 7. For CDR3 and TCR beta VDJ profiling, genomic DNA was the template used. Using its own MiXCR run on the reads, TCRdb lists one record per CDR3 protein. The sample includes hundreds of thousands of distinct CDR3 sequences, approximately 57% of them seen just once. Sequenced patients had shown CD8+CD57+ cell expansion by flow cytometry. The enrolled patients all had severe acquired aplastic anemia. Receipt of therapy had not occurred in any patient by the time of blood sampling. There are a few counts of this clonotype. Its antigen is currently unknown.

The sample comprised sorted CD4+, CD8+, or CD8+CD57+ T cells (not recorded which) from PBMCs. The chain links TRBV7-9 to TRBJ1-1, with 8 bases fitting TRBD1. The source of this sequence is a human donor with aplastic anemia. The CDR3 protein is CASSYRTGIMNTEAFF. CDR3 in DNA: TGTGCCAGCAGCTATAGGACAGGGATTATGAACACTGAAGCTTTCTTT. Supplemented by reference TRBV7-9 and TRBJ1-1, the full variable domain reads DTGVSQNPRHKITKRGQNVTFRCDPISEHNRLYWYRQTLGQGPEFLTYFQNEAQLEKSRLLSDRFSAERPKGSFSTLEIQRTEQGDSAMYLCASSYRTGIMNTEAFFGQGTRLTVV.